The clone carrying this T cell receptor (beta chain) came up once. This sample was included in a study of blood T cell repertoires in COVID-19. Produced via immunoSEQ multiplex PCR; TCRdb's table is partial and in-frame only. Of a few hundred thousand clones in the sample, approximately 90% were seen once. The sequencing input was PBMCs or T cells enriched from blood (not recorded which). The receptor was derived from a woman aged 60-70 years who had recovered from COVID-19.

CDR3 sequence reads: CASSQGQPNTEAFF. For the CDR3, the DNA is TGTGCCAGCAGCCAAGGACAGCCGAACACTGAAGCTTTCTTT. This chain connects TRBV3-1 (or the pseudogene TRBV3-2) to TRBJ1-1, with a possible D match to TRBD1 (5 bases). Germline assignment: CDR1 LGHDT and CDR2 YNNKEL (reference sequence). This CDR3 comprises 14 residues. Trimming took 1 base from V and 1 from J, leaving 7 bases between them.